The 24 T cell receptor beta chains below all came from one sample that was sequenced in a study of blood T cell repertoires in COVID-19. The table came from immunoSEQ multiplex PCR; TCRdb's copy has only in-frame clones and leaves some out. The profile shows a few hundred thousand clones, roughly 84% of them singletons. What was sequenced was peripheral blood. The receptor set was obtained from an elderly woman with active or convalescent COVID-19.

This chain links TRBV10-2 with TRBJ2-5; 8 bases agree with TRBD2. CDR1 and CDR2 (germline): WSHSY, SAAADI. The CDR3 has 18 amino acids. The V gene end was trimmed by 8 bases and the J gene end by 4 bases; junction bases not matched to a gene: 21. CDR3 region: CASSGTLLSGALGETQYF. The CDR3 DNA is TGCGCCAGCTCCGGGACACTCCTTAGCGGGGCCTTGGGAGAGACCCAGTACTTC.

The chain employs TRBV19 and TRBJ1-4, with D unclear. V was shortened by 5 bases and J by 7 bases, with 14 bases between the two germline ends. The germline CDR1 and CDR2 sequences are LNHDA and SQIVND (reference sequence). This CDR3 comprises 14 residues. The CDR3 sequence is CASSSSGQGEKLFF. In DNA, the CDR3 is TGTGCCAGTAGTTCGTCGGGTCAAGGTGAAAAACTGTTTTTT.

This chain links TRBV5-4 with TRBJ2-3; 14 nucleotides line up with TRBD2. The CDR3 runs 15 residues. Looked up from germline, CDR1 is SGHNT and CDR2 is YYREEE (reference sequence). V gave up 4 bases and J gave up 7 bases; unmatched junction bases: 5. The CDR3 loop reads CASSETSGGVNTQYF. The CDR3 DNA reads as TGTGCCAGCAGCGAGACTAGCGGGGGGGTAAATACGCAGTATTTT. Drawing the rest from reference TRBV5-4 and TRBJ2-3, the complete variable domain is ETGVTQSPTHLIKTRGQQVTLRCSSQSGHNTVSWYQQALGQGPQFIFQYYREEENGRGNFPPRFSGLQFPNYSSELNVNALELDDSALYLCASSETSGGVNTQYFGPGTRLTVL.

Here the CDR3 reads CASDRSGGEQYF. CDR3 DNA sequence: TGTGCCAGCGACAGGTCTGGGGGTGAGCAGTACTTC. This chain uses TRBV5-6 with TRBJ2-7; maybe TRBD1 (6 bases). V lost 7 bases to trimming and J lost 7 bases, with 15 bases between them. The CDR3 consists of 12 residues. CDR1 is SGHDT and CDR2 is YYEEEE in the germline V gene.

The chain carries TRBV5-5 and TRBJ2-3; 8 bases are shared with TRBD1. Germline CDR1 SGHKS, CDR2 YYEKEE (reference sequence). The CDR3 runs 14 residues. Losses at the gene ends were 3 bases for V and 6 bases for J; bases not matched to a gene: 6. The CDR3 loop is CASSSGQARDTQYF. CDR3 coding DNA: TGTGCCAGCAGCTCGGGACAGGCCCGGGATACGCAGTATTTT. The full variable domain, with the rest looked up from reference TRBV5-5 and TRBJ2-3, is DAGVTQSPTHLIKTRGQQVTLRCSPISGHKSVSWYQQVLGQGPQFIFQYYEKEERGRGNFPDRFSARQFPNYSSELNVNALLLGDSALYLCASSSGQARDTQYFGPGTRLTVL.

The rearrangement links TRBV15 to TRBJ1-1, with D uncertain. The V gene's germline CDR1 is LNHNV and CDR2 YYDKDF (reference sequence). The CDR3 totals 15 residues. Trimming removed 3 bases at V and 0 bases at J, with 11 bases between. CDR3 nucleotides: TGTGCCACCAGCAGCCAACAGCCCTTGAACACTGAAGCTTTCTTT. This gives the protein CATSSQQPLNTEAFF.

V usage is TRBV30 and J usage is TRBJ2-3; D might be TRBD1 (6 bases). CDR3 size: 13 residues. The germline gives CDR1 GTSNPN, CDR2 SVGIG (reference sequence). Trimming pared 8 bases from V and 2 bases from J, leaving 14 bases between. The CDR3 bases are TGTGCCGAAAGGACAGCTTACACAGATACGCAGTATTTT. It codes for CAERTAYTDTQYF. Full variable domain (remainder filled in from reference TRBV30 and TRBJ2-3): SQTIHQWPATLVQPVGSPLSLECTVEGTSNPNLYWYRQAAGRGLQLLFYSVGIGQISSEVPQNLSASRPQDRQFILSSKKLLLSDSGFYLCAERTAYTDTQYFGPGTRLTVL.

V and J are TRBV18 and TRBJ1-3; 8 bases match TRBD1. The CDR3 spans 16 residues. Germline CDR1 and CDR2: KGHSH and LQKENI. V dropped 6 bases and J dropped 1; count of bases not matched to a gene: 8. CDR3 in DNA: TGTGCCAGCTCCTTTACAGGGGGTCGATCTGGAAACACCATATATTTT. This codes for CASSFTGGRSGNTIYF.

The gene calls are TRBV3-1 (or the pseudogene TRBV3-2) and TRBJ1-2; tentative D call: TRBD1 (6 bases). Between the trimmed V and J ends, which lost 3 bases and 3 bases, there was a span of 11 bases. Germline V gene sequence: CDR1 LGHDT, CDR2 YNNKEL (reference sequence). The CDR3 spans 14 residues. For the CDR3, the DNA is TGTGCCAGCAGCCATAGCAGGGGAGACTATGGCTACACCTTC. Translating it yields CASSHSRGDYGYTF.

The CDR3 DNA follows: TGTGCCAGCAGCTTGGCCGAAGAGACCCAGTACTTC. Protein sequence: CASSLAEETQYF. This chain connects TRBV5-6 to TRBJ2-5; no reliable D call. The CDR3 sequence is 12 residues long. Germline CDR1 SGHDT, CDR2 YYEEEE. Trimming shortened V by 0 bases and J by 3 bases, and 3 bases separated the two germline ends.

The CDR3 here is CASSPYGGTSGRNEQFF. The CDR3 coding sequence is TGTGCCAGCAGCCCCTATGGGGGGACTAGCGGGAGAAATGAGCAGTTCTTC. The rearrangement joins TRBV3-1 (or the pseudogene TRBV3-2) to TRBJ2-1, with TRBD2 matching over 14 bases. CDR1 is LGHDT, CDR2 YNNKEL, per germline (reference sequence). Trimming removed 4 bases from V and 7 bases from J; junction bases left unmatched: 9. CDR3 length: 17 amino acids.

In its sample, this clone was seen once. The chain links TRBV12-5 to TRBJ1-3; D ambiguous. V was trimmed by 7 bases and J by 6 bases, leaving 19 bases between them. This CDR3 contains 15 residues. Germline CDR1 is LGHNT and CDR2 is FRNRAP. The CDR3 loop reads CASAPSFLTINTIYF. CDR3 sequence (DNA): TGTGCTAGTGCCCCAAGTTTCCTAACCATAAACACCATATATTTT.

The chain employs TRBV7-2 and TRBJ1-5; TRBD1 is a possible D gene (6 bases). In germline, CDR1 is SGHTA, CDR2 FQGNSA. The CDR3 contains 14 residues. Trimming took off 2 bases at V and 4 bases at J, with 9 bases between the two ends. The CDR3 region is CASSLRGSNQPQHF. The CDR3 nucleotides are TGTGCCAGCAGCTTAAGGGGGTCTAATCAGCCCCAGCATTTT.

The CDR3 nucleotides are TGTGCCAGCAGCTTAGAGCCATCGTTGGCGGCCCAGTACTTC. Protein: CASSLEPSLAAQYF. The chain recombines TRBV11-3 with TRBJ2-5; no reliable D call. Germline V CDR1 and CDR2: SGHNT, YENEEA. This CDR3 region has 14 residues. Trimming took off 0 bases at V and 9 bases at J, with 14 bases between the two ends.

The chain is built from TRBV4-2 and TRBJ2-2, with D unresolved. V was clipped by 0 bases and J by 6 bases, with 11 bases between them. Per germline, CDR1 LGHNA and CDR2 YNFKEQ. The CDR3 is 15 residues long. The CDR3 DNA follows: TGTGCCAGCAGCCAAGATAGTAGGAGTTCCGGGGAGCTGTTTTTT. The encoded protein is CASSQDSRSSGELFF.

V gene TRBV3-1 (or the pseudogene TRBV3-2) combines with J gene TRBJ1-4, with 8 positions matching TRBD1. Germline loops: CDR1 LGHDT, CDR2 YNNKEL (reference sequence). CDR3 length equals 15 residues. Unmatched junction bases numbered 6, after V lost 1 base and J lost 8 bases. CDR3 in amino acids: CASSQVQGAGEKLFF. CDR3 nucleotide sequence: TGTGCCAGCAGCCAAGTGCAGGGGGCGGGCGAAAAACTGTTTTTT.

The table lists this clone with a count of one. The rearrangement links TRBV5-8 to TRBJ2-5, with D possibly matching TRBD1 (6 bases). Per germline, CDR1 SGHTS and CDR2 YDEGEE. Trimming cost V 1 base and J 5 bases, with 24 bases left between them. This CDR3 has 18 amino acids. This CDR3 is CASSLLIRTVRGSETQYF. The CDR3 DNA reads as TGTGCCAGCAGCTTGTTGATCAGGACAGTTAGGGGGTCGGAGACCCAGTACTTC.

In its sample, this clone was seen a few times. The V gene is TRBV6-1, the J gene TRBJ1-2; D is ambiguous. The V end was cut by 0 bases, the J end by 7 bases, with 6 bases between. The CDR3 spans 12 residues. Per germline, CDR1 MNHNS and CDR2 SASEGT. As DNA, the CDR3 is TGTGCCAGCAGTGAAGCGGGCAGTGGCTACACCTTC. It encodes CASSEAGSGYTF.

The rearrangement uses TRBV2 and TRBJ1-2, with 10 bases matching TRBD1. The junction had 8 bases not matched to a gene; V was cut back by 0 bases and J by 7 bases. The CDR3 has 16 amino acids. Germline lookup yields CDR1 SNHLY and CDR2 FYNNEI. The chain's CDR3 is CASSEAPTGGGFGYTF. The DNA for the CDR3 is TGTGCCAGCAGTGAAGCGCCGACAGGGGGCGGTTTTGGCTACACCTTC.

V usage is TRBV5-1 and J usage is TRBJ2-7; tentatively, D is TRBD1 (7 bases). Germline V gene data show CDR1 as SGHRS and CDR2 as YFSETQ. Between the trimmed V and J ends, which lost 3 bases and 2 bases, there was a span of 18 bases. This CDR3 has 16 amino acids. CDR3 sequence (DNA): TGCGCCAGCAGCTCCCTCGGGAGTCAGGGGGCCTACGAGCAGTACTTC. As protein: CASSSLGSQGAYEQYF.

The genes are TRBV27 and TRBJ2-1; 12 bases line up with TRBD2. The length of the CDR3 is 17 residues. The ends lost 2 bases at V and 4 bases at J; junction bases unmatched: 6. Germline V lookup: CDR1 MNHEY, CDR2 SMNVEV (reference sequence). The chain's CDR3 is CASSLRTSGISYNEQFF. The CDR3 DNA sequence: TGTGCCAGCAGTTTAAGGACTAGCGGGATTTCATACAATGAGCAGTTCTTC.

The CDR3 sequence is CASSQWDRLSYEQYF. The DNA of the CDR3 is TGTGCCAGCAGCCAATGGGACAGACTCTCCTACGAGCAGTACTTC. This rearrangement joins TRBV5-4 to TRBJ2-7, with 7 nucleotides matching TRBD1. Trimming removed 4 bases from V and 0 bases from J; junction bases left unmatched: 7. This CDR3 has 15 residues. Germline V gene lookup returns CDR1 SGHNT and CDR2 YYREEE (reference sequence).

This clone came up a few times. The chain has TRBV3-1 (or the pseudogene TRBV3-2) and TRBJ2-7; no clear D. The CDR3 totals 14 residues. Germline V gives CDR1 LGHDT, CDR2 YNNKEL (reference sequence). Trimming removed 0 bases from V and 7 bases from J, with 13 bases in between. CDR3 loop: CASSQDTAGWEQYF. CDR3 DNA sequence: TGTGCCAGCAGCCAAGATACGGCAGGTTGGGAGCAGTACTTC.

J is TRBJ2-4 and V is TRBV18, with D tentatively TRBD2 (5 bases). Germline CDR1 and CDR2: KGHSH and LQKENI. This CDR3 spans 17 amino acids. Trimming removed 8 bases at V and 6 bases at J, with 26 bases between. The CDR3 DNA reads TGTGCCAGCCCAGCCTCCATTGTCCGGGAAGGGATAAACATTCAGTACTTC. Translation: CASPASIVREGINIQYF.